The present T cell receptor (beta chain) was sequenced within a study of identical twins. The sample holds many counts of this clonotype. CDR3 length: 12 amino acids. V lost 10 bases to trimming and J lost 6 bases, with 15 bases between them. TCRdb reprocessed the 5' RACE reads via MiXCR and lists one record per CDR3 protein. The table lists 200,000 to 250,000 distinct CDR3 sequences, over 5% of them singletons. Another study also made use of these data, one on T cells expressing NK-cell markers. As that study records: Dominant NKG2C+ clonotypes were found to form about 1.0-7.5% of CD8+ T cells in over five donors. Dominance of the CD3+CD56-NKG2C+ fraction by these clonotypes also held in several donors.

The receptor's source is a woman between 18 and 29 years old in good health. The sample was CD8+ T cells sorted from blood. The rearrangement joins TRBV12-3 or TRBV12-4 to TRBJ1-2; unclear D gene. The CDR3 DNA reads TGTGCCATCCGCCCCCATGGGGATGGCTACACCTTC. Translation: CAIRPHGDGYTF.